This T cell receptor (beta chain) was sequenced for a study of response to subunit inactivated influenza vaccine. Study findings and constraints: The authors suggested that every seasonal influenza vaccination recruits few new T cells.

TCRdb analysed the RT-PCR reads with MiXCR anew, one entry per CDR3 protein. The table lists around 850,000 distinct CDR3 sequences, around 18% of them singletons. This clonotype was observed a handful of times. Its antigen is currently unknown. The J segment lost 4 bases and the V segment lost 4 bases, leaving 7 bases of the junction unmatched. CDR1 and CDR2 (germline): DFQATT, SNEGSKA (reference sequence). This CDR3 is 14 amino acids long. The TCR sequence derives from a man in his forties or fifties who received an inactivated influenza vaccine. Sequences were derived from PBMCs from blood, sampled approximately 5 days after vaccination. This chain links TRBV20-1 with TRBJ2-3; 8 nucleotides line up with TRBD1. Here the CDR3 reads CSATQGAWADTQYF. CDR3 sequence (DNA): TGCAGTGCTACCCAGGGGGCTTGGGCAGATACGCAGTATTTT.